This T cell receptor beta chain appears in the sequencing data of a study of blood T cell repertoires in COVID-19. For the study at large: Acute-phase and convalescent COVID-19 samples originated in the United States, Italy and Spain. The cDNA or gDNA used as material had been derived from T cells, B-cell-depleted T cells, or PBMCs.

Authors' methods: Counts of nucleated cells, estimated from reference gene primer amplification, were obtained. This table comes from immunoSEQ multiplex PCR, and its TCRdb copy is limited to in-frame clones, with some not included. V, J and clone size reflect that table, while D and trimming were determined from the DNA. The sample gives roughly 380,000 clones, approximately 84% of which show up once; around 3% is in the top ten. The CDR3 contains 12 residues. Germline V CDR1 and CDR2: SGHDN, FVKESK. V was trimmed by 0 bases and J by 6 bases, leaving 5 bases between them. This TCR came from a woman aged 25 to 39 who had recovered from COVID-19. Source material: PBMCs or T cells enriched from blood (not recorded which). The rearrangement uses TRBV14 and TRBJ1-1; D is ambiguous. The CDR3: CASSQDQSEAFF. The CDR3 nucleotides are TGTGCCAGCAGCCAAGATCAGTCTGAAGCTTTCTTT. Full variable domain (rest looked up from reference TRBV14 and TRBJ1-1): EAGVTQFPSHSVIEKGQTVTLRCDPISGHDNLYWYRRVMGKEIKFLLHFVKESKQDESGMPNNRFLAERTGGTYSTLKVQPAELEDSGVYFCASSQDQSEAFFGQGTRLTVV.